These 27 T cell receptor beta chains share one sample of origin, sequenced in a study of T cells in Graves' hyperthyroidism and ophthalmopathy. There were TCR beta CDR3 regions amplified from RNA transcripts. An initial round of RT-PCR targeting the TCR CDR3 relied on the HTBI primer set. TCRdb fed the multiplex PCR reads into MiXCR, producing one record per CDR3 protein. The data hold approximately 640,000 distinct CDR3 sequences, with about a sixth observed a single time. The sequencing sample was made of blood. These receptors originate from a young woman with Graves' hyperthyroidism.

This clonotype was recorded many times. DNA for the CDR3: TGTGCCAGCAGCTTAGTTATGAGCAACTATGGCTACACCTTC. Its protein is CASSLVMSNYGYTF. This rearrangement joins TRBV7-2 to TRBJ1-2; D unclear. CDR1 is SGHTA, CDR2 FQGNSA, per germline. Trimming stripped 1 base from V and 2 bases from J, with 8 bases between. The CDR3 covers 14 residues.

This clonotype was seen repeatedly, ten times or more. J is TRBJ2-3 and V is TRBV2; TRBD2 aligns across 11 bases. This CDR3 spans 18 amino acids. The V gene end was trimmed by 7 bases and the J gene end by 6 bases; junction bases not matched to a gene: 18. Germline V CDR1 and CDR2: SNHLY, FYNNEI. The CDR3 nucleotides are TGTGCCAGCATCATACCCAAGACTAGCGGGGCAGCCGCTGATACGCAGTATTTT. This gives the protein CASIIPKTSGAAADTQYF.

The chain joins TRBV7-9 to TRBJ2-1; D is unclear. The V gene's germline CDR1 is SEHNR and CDR2 FQNEAQ (reference sequence). The CDR3 runs to 14 residues. V lost 6 bases and J lost 4, with 13 bases in between. The CDR3: CASRRIGIYNEQFF. The CDR3 region has the DNA TGTGCCAGCAGACGCATAGGGATTTACAATGAGCAGTTCTTC.

This clonotype was seen a few times. One junction end does not reproduce the germline sequence, and a read error may be involved. This rearrangement joins TRBV27 to TRBJ1-1; tentative D call: TRBD1 (5 bases). CDR1 is MNHEY, CDR2 SMNVEV, per germline (reference sequence). The CDR3 consists of 16 residues. The CDR3 nucleotides read TGTGTCAGCAGTTTATCGGGGGTGGGAGCTGGGACTGAAGCTTTCTTT. This gives the protein CVSSLSGVGAGTEAFF.

There are many counts of this clonotype. The chain joins TRBV7-2 to TRBJ2-1; D may be TRBD2 (6 bases). Per germline, CDR1 SGHTA and CDR2 FQGNSA. The CDR3 has 16 amino acids. V lost 1 base and J lost 8, with 18 bases in between. The CDR3 is CASSLVGGRSNDEQFF. DNA of the CDR3: TGTGCCAGCAGCTTAGTTGGAGGGCGAAGTAACGATGAGCAGTTCTTC.

This clonotype was observed many times. V is TRBV7-2 and J is TRBJ2-1; D gene unclear. The CDR3 runs to 12 residues. The germline gives CDR1 SGHTA, CDR2 FQGNSA. With 8 bases removed from V and 4 bases from J, the gap between germline ends came to 9 bases. CDR3 in DNA: TGTGCCAGCGGACCCGAATACAATGAGCAGTTCTTC. Translated: CASGPEYNEQFF.

On this clonotype itself: A much larger clone lies a single base off, so this may be a read error. This chain uses TRBV6-1 with TRBJ2-5; 8 bases fit TRBD1. V lost 2 bases and J lost 11; bases outside the gene matches: 13. CDR1 is MNHNS, CDR2 SASEGT, per germline. The CDR3 contains 15 residues. CDR3 amino acids: CASSEPRTGRLPQYF. CDR3 in DNA: TGTGCCAGCAGTGAACCGAGGACAGGGCGGTTGCCACAGTACTTC.

This clonotype has at least ten counts. The chain recombines TRBV30 with TRBJ1-1; the D is unclear. Trimming pared 3 bases from V and 2 bases from J, leaving 10 bases between. Germline V gene sequence: CDR1 GTSNPN, CDR2 SVGIG (reference sequence). CDR3 length equals 13 residues. The CDR3 spells CAWSENINTEAFF. CDR3 in DNA: TGTGCCTGGAGCGAGAACATTAACACTGAAGCTTTCTTT.

This clonotype was counted ten times or more. V is TRBV12-5 and J is TRBJ2-1, with no clear D. Germline-derived CDR1 and CDR2 are LGHNT and FRNRAP. There are 13 residues in the CDR3. The germline V and J ends were trimmed by 2 bases and 5 bases, with 7 bases remaining between them. The CDR3 nucleotides read TGTGCTAGTGGTTTGAGGCAGCACAATGAGCAGTTCTTC. This encodes CASGLRQHNEQFF.

This clonotype was seen at least ten times. The rearrangement joins TRBV7-2 to TRBJ2-1; the match to TRBD2 covers 8 bases. In germline, CDR1 is SGHTA, CDR2 FQGNSA. This CDR3 has 15 amino acids. The trim removed 4 bases at V and 2 bases at J, leaving 4 bases unmatched. For the CDR3, the DNA is TGTGCCAGCAGCTACAGCGGGAGCGCCTACAATGAGCAGTTCTTC. Its protein product is CASSYSGSAYNEQFF.

This clonotype was seen repeatedly, ten times or more. The CDR3 bases are TGTGCCAGCTCACCGGTAGACCTGAACACTGAAGCTTTCTTT. This gives the protein CASSPVDLNTEAFF. The chain joins TRBV18 to TRBJ1-1; the D is unclear. This CDR3 contains 14 residues. Trimming left V 3 bases short and J 0 bases short, with 8 bases between. The germline V gene has CDR1 KGHSH and CDR2 LQKENI.

This clonotype was seen a few times. The rearrangement joins TRBV28 to TRBJ1-5; 7 bases agree with TRBD1. Germline V gives CDR1 MDHEN, CDR2 SYDVKM. V was pared by 5 bases and J by 4 bases, with 11 bases of the junction left unmatched. The CDR3 is 16 residues long. CDR3 loop: CASSLPGQASNQPQHF. CDR3 in DNA: TGTGCCAGCAGTCTACCTGGACAGGCGTCAAATCAGCCCCAGCATTTT.

This clonotype has at least ten counts. This chain uses TRBV12-3 or TRBV12-4 with TRBJ2-3; either TRBD1 or TRBD2 may fit D (6 bases each). Trimming removed 0 bases at V and 5 bases at J, with 12 bases between. The CDR3 is 15 residues long. The CDR3 nucleotides read TGTGCCAGCAGTTTAGCGCGGGGACAAGGAGATACGCAGTATTTT. Its translation is CASSLARGQGDTQYF.

Only a few counts were recorded for this clonotype. This sequence joins TRBV9 and TRBJ2-1; the match to TRBD2 covers 13 bases. The CDR3 has 14 residues. V shed 0 bases, J shed 9 bases, and the junction held 0 bases outside the gene matches. Germline V CDR1 and CDR2: SGDLS, YYNGEE. CDR3 sequence reads: CASSVGTSGSEQFF. CDR3 in DNA: TGTGCCAGCAGCGTAGGGACTAGCGGGAGTGAGCAGTTCTTC.

This clonotype showed up many times. CDR3 sequence reads: CSARGVGYSNQPQHF. The CDR3, as DNA: TGCAGTGCCCGGGGGGTGGGATATAGCAATCAGCCCCAGCATTTT. The chain carries TRBV20-1 and TRBJ1-5, with D possibly being TRBD1 (5 bases). This CDR3 is built from 15 residues. CDR1 and CDR2 (germline): DFQATT, SNEGSKA (reference sequence). Trimming cost V 6 bases and J 0 bases, with 15 bases left between them.

This clonotype was counted many times. The chain couples TRBV30 to TRBJ2-2, with TRBD2 matching 7 bases. V dropped 2 bases and J dropped 7; count of bases not matched to a gene: 10. The germline V gene has CDR1 GTSNPN and CDR2 SVGIG (reference sequence). This CDR3 spans 15 amino acids. CDR3 nucleotides: TGTGCCTGGAGTCCTGGCGGGGAGGGCGGCGGGGAGCTGTTTTTT. It translates to CAWSPGGEGGGELFF.

The gene calls are TRBV24-1 and TRBJ1-5; 9 positions agree with TRBD1. After removal of 5 bases from V and 3 bases from J, the junction contained 13 bases not matched to a gene. CDR1 is KGHDR and CDR2 is SFDVKD in the germline V gene. This CDR3 is 18 amino acids long. CDR3 sequence reads: CATSARLDRGRDNQPQHF. CDR3 sequence (DNA): TGTGCCACCAGTGCCCGCCTGGACAGGGGAAGGGACAATCAGCCCCAGCATTTT.

The chain uses TRBV4-3 and TRBJ2-1, with 10 bases aligning to TRBD2. The junction had 17 bases not matched to a gene; V was cut back by 11 bases and J by 4 bases. The CDR3 runs to 17 residues. From germline, CDR1 is LGHNA and CDR2 YSLEER. The CDR3 coding sequence is TGCGCCGGCAACCGTGTAGCGGGAGGTTACATGTACAATGAGCAGTTCTTC. It encodes CAGNRVAGGYMYNEQFF.

Of note for this clonotype: It may be a read error: a sequence one base away is much more abundant. V usage is TRBV20-1 and J usage is TRBJ2-1; D is uncertain. This CDR3 has 14 amino acids. The germline CDR1 and CDR2 sequences are DFQATT and SNEGSKA (reference sequence). For the CDR3, the DNA is TGCAGTGCTGGAGATTTTCTCTCCTACAATGAGCAGTTCTTC. Translating it yields CSAGDFLSYNEQFF.

This clonotype was detected ten times or more. V is TRBV18 and J is TRBJ1-5; D is unclear. With 6 bases removed from V and 5 bases from J, the gap between germline ends came to 14 bases. The CDR3 totals 14 residues. The germline gives CDR1 KGHSH, CDR2 LQKENI. The CDR3 nucleotides read TGTGCCAGCTCTTCCTACGGTGGGGATCAGCCCCAGCATTTT. Translation gives CASSSYGGDQPQHF. Supplemented by reference TRBV18 and TRBJ1-5, the full variable domain reads NAGVMQNPRHLVRRRGQEARLRCSPMKGHSHVYWYRQLPEEGLKFMVYLQKENIIDESGMPKERFSAEFPKEGPSILRIQQVVRGDSAAYFCASSSYGGDQPQHFGDGTRLSIL.

The V call is TRBV19, the J call TRBJ2-2; perhaps TRBD2 as D (6 bases). V lost 5 bases and J 1 base, leaving 8 bases between the germline ends. The CDR3 runs 14 residues. Germline CDR1 LNHDA, CDR2 SQIVND (reference sequence). CDR3 loop: CASSWGVNTGELFF. In DNA, the CDR3 is TGTGCCAGTAGTTGGGGGGTGAACACCGGGGAGCTGTTTTTT.

CDR3 in amino acids: CASSPLKSSYNSPLHF. The CDR3 bases are TGTGCCAGCTCACCACTAAAAAGCTCCTATAATTCACCCCTCCACTTT. This chain joins TRBV18 and TRBJ1-6; D gene uncertain. The CDR3 consists of 16 residues. V lost 1 base to trimming and J lost 0 bases, with 7 bases between them. Germline CDR1 reads KGHSH; CDR2 reads LQKENI.

The V gene is TRBV25-1, the J gene TRBJ1-6; 7 nucleotides line up with TRBD1. V shed 1 base, J shed 9 bases, and the junction held 6 bases outside the gene matches. This CDR3 region has 15 residues. The germline V gene has CDR1 MGHDK and CDR2 SYGVNS. DNA for the CDR3: TGTGCCAGCAGTGAATTGGTAGGGGGCGGTTCACCCCTCCACTTT. Its protein is CASSELVGGGSPLHF. The whole variable domain, filled in from reference TRBV25-1 and TRBJ1-6, reads EADIYQTPRYLVIGTGKKITLECSQTMGHDKMYWYQQDPGMELHLIHYSYGVNSTEKGDLSSESTVSRIRTEHFPLTLESARPSHTSQYLCASSELVGGGSPLHFGNGTRLTVT.

The chain is built from TRBV5-1 and TRBJ2-2; 8 bases are a match to TRBD2. The length of the CDR3 is 15 residues. Unmatched junction bases numbered 6, after V lost 5 bases and J lost 3 bases. Germline CDR1 and CDR2: SGHRS and YFSETQ. CDR3 protein: CASREGTRDTGELFF. The CDR3, as DNA: TGCGCCAGCAGGGAGGGGACTAGAGACACCGGGGAGCTGTTTTTT.

There are a few counts of this clonotype. The chain has TRBV5-1 and TRBJ2-7, with D perhaps TRBD2 (7 bases). This CDR3 comprises 13 residues. Germline V gene lookup returns CDR1 SGHRS and CDR2 YFSETQ. V was shortened by 4 bases and J by 6 bases, with 14 bases between the two germline ends. CDR3 coding DNA: TGCGCCAGCAGCGGGGGGGGGCAACGCGAGCAGTACTTC. Its translation: CASSGGGQREQYF.

This clonotype has only a few counts. The chain links TRBV28 to TRBJ2-3, with D hard to call. V shed 3 bases and J shed 0 bases, with 16 bases lying between them. The CDR3 contains 17 residues. Looked up from germline, CDR1 is MDHEN and CDR2 is SYDVKM. In DNA, the CDR3 is TGTGCCAGCAGTTTTCAGGTTTGGGCGACTAGCACAGATACGCAGTATTTT. It is translated as CASSFQVWATSTDTQYF.

The rearrangement links TRBV30 to TRBJ1-1; D is undetermined. CDR3 length: 12 residues. From germline, CDR1 is GTSNPN and CDR2 SVGIG (reference sequence). V dropped 1 base and J dropped 5 bases, with 8 bases sitting between them. The DNA for the CDR3 is TGTGCCTGGAGTGCCCGTGGGACTGAAGCTTTCTTT. Translated: CAWSARGTEAFF.